The 3 T cell receptor beta chains listed next were all sequenced from one sample in a study of cytomegalovirus exposure and HLA in healthy donors. The primer mix had 60 Vbeta and 13 Jbeta primers. Sequenced by immunoSEQ multiplex PCR; TCRdb stores in-frame clones only, minus some. The sample has 150,000 or so clones, about four fifths seen once. Sequencing was done on a sample of PBMCs. These receptor sequences come from a male donor in good health and CMV-seronegative.

The rearrangement joins TRBV5-6 to TRBJ1-4; maybe TRBD1 (5 bases). Trimming left V 4 bases short and J 7 bases short, with 17 bases between. The germline CDR1 and CDR2 sequences are SGHDT and YYEEEE. CDR3 size: 15 residues. The DNA of the CDR3 is TGTGCCAGCAGCCCTGCAATGGGGCGACTTGAAAAACTGTTTTTT. Protein: CASSPAMGRLEKLFF.

V gene TRBV6-4 combines with J gene TRBJ1-4; tentative D call: TRBD1 (5 bases). V shed 0 bases and J shed 4 bases, with 9 bases lying between them. Per the germline V gene, CDR1 is MRHNA and CDR2 is SNTAGT. This CDR3 contains 15 residues. As DNA, the CDR3 is TGTGCCAGCAGTGACTCGTCAGGGTTTAATGAAAAACTGTTTTTT. Encoded protein: CASSDSSGFNEKLFF.

V is TRBV10-1 and J is TRBJ2-5; tentative D call: TRBD1 (5 bases). V lost 2 bases to trimming and J lost 7 bases, with 11 bases between them. The germline gives CDR1 WNHNN, CDR2 SYGVQD (reference sequence). This CDR3 contains 13 residues. CDR3 sequence reads: CASSEAGLVTQYF. The CDR3 nucleotides read TGCGCCAGCAGTGAGGCAGGGTTGGTGACCCAGTACTTC.